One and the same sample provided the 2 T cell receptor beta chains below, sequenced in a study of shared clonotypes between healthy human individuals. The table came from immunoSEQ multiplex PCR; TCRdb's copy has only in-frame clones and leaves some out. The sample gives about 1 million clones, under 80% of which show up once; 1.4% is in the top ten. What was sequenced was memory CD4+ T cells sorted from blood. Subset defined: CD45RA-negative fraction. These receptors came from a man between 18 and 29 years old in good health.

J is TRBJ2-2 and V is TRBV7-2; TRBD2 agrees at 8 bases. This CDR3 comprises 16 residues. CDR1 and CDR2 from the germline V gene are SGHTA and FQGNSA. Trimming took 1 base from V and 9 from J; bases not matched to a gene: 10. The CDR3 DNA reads TGTGCCAGCAGCTTAGGACCCTCGGGGGGGGGTCGGGAGCTGTTTTTT. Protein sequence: CASSLGPSGGGRELFF.

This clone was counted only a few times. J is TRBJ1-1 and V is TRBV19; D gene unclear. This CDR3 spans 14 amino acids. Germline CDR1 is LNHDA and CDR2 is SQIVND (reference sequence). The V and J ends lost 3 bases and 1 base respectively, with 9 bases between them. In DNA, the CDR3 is TGTGCCAGTAGTATGCAGCCGAGGAACACTGAAGCTTTCTTT. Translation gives CASSMQPRNTEAFF.